This T cell receptor beta chain derives from a study of graft-versus-host responses after intestinal transplantation. About the research overall: Tacrolimus plus steroids were given to all recipients for roughly three years, preceded by anti-thymocyte globulin induction.

Study results and caveats: In recipient marrow, GvH clones were found, and some appeared first in ileum or blood.

Profiled with immunoSEQ multiplex PCR; TCRdb holds only in-frame clones, not every one. The data contain 6,000 to 9,000 clones, roughly 28% of them seen just once; the ten biggest clones take up 4.5% to 6%. Responders that carried the CFSE label, roughly 200,000 of them, were plated with roughly 200,000 irradiated, violet-dye-labeled stimulator cells. Responder CD3+CD4+ and CD3+CD8+ cells that were proliferating and CFSE-low were sorted after the reaction. As for this clone: The junction differs from germline at one of its ends, possibly a read error.

The specimen was alloreactive CD8+ T cells from a mixed lymphocyte reaction culture, collected before transplantation. Regarding subset: CFSE-low proliferating T cells sorted from roughly six-day pre-transplant mixed lymphocyte reaction (GvH or HvG direction). This sequence originates from a human patient who was an organ donor for intestinal transplantation.

The CDR3 protein is CASSQDSFHREGYTF. For the CDR3, the DNA is TGCGCCAGCAGCCAAGATAGTTTCCACAGGGAGGGCTACACCTTC. This chain uses TRBV11-2 with TRBJ1-2; D possibly corresponds to TRBD1 (6 bases). The V gene's germline CDR1 is SGHAT and CDR2 FQNNGV. The CDR3 loop spans 15 amino acids. Supplemented by reference TRBV11-2 and TRBJ1-2, the full variable domain reads EAGVAQSPRYKIIEKRQSVAFWCNPISGHATLYWYQQILGQGPKLLIQFQNNGVVDDSQLPKDRFSAERLKGVDSTLKIQPAKLEDSAVYLCASSQDSFHREGYTFGSGTRLTVV.